This TCR beta chain was sequenced in a study of blood T cell repertoires in COVID-19. Study-level background: Acute-phase and convalescent COVID-19 samples originated in the United States, Italy and Spain. T cells, B-cell-depleted T cells, or PBMCs provided the cDNA or gDNA that served as material.

Authors' analysis steps: From reference gene primer amplification, estimates of nucleated cell counts were derived. Profiled with immunoSEQ multiplex PCR; TCRdb holds only in-frame clones, not every one. V and J calls plus clone size are reproduced from that table; the DNA served to infer D and trimming. The sample lists about 200,000 clones, 87% occurring once. Looked up from germline, CDR1 is MNHEY and CDR2 is SVGAGI. The CDR3 totals 13 residues. Trimming left V 5 bases short and J 0 bases short, with 7 bases between. The sequenced material came from peripheral blood. This TCR came from a man aged 60-69 years with active or convalescent COVID-19. The chain couples TRBV6-5 to TRBJ1-1; D is undetermined. The chain's CDR3 is CASSRTVNTEAFF. The CDR3 DNA reads as TGTGCCAGCAGTCGAACAGTGAACACTGAAGCTTTCTTT.